This T cell receptor (beta chain) was obtained from a study of T cells expressing NK-cell markers. About the study: HCMV seropositivity characterized most of the eight sequenced donors, and seronegativity one.

Turning to this clonotype: What it binds is unknown.

Beta-chain TCR cDNA was generated via 5'RACE template switching with UMIs. TCRdb reworked the 5' RACE reads into one entry per CDR3 protein, no DNA. Its table records 550,000 to 600,000 distinct CDR3 sequences. This CDR3 is built from 15 residues. Germline values: CDR1 SGHTA, CDR2 FQGNSA. General study results and limits: Several donors likewise had their CD3+CD56-NKG2C+ fraction led by these clonotypes.

Material: blood T cells: a sorted CD56 or NKG2C T cell subset, CD4+ or CD8+ T cells, or bulk PBMC T cells (not recorded which). This sequence originates from a man aged 18 to 30 in good health. The chain joins TRBV7-2 to TRBJ1-1; TCRdb indicates TRBD1, and absent DNA this call remains unverified. CDR3 sequence reads: CASRPGTGNPTEAFF.